This T cell receptor beta chain was identified in a study of T cell responses to AZD1222 COVID-19 vaccine. Clones were sequenced by immunoSEQ multiplex PCR, and TCRdb holds only the in-frame ones, with some missing. The table lists roughly 85,000 clones, approximately 86% of them singletons. The clonotype comes from an adult in good health. The sample was peripheral blood, taken on day 0 of MenACWY control vaccination.

The chain's CDR3 is CASSLSGQSNQPQHF. CDR3 nucleotide sequence: TGTGCCAGCAGCCTATCGGGACAGAGCAATCAGCCCCAGCATTTT. This sequence joins TRBV7-8 and TRBJ1-5; 7 positions agree with TRBD1. This CDR3 is built from 15 residues. V lost 5 bases to trimming and J lost 1 base; unmatched junction nucleotides: 5. Looked up from germline, CDR1 is SGHVS and CDR2 is FQNEAQ.